A single TCR beta chain is shown here with its context. Antigen specificity is unknown. Both 60 Vbeta primers and 13 Jbeta primers went into the PCR. The repertoire was sequenced with immunoSEQ multiplex PCR; TCRdb's copy has only in-frame clones and lacks some. The sample includes roughly 160,000 clones, approximately 76% of them seen just once. Looked up from germline, CDR1 is MNHEY and CDR2 is SVGAGI. CDR3 length: 12 amino acids. V gave up 2 bases and J gave up 6 bases, with 7 bases separating them. This record belongs to a study of cytomegalovirus exposure and HLA in healthy donors. The wider study: Among 350 to 500 genotyped donors, 65% to 90% fell in the Caucasian-associated ancestry cluster. General study results and limits: A later analysis linked a missense DCLRE1C variant to TCR beta V- and J-gene trimming. For presence/absence analyses, sequencing depth was assumed to be roughly uniform across donors.

The sample was PBMCs. The clonotype originates from a man in his 60s in good health and CMV-seronegative. The rearrangement uses TRBV6-5 and TRBJ1-1, with a possible D match to TRBD1 (5 bases). CDR3 nucleotides: TGTGCCAGCAGTTACAGGGGTGCTGAAGCTTTCTTT. It specifies CASSYRGAEAFF.